The T cell receptor (beta chain) under discussion was sequenced for a study of T-cell reconstitution after alpha-beta-depleted transplantation in children. Preparation of the TCRbeta library was carried out with unique molecular identifiers. TCRdb independently ran MiXCR on the PCR reads; one entry per CDR3 protein. The table has about 230,000 distinct CDR3 sequences, approximately 9.9% seen once; the top ten hold approximately 5.4%. This clonotype was seen repeatedly, ten times or more. Germline V gene data show CDR1 as SGHVS and CDR2 as FNYEAQ. After removal of 0 bases from V and 0 bases from J, the junction contained 6 bases not matched to a gene. This CDR3 has 17 residues.

Here the sequenced sample was PBMCs from the stem cell graft donor, taken from the stem cell graft. This clonotype was obtained from a human donor who donated a stem cell graft to a child with SCID. This chain connects TRBV7-6 to TRBJ1-1; 8 nucleotides align to TRBD1. The CDR3, as DNA: TGTGCCAGCAGCTTAGCGAGGGGACAGGCCCTGAACACTGAAGCTTTCTTT. Amino acids: CASSLARGQALNTEAFF.